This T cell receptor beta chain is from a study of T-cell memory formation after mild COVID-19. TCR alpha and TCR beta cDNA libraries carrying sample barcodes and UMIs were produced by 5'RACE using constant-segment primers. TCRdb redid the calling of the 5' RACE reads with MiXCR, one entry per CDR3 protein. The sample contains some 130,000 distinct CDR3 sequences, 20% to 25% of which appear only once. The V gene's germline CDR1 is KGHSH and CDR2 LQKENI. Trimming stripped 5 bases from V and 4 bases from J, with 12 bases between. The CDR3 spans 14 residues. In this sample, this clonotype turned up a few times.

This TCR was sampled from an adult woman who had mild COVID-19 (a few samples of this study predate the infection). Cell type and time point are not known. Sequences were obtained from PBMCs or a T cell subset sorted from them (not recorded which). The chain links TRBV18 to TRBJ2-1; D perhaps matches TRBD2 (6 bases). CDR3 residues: CASSSGLEYNEQFF. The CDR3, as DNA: TGTGCCAGCTCATCGGGACTGGAATACAATGAGCAGTTCTTC.